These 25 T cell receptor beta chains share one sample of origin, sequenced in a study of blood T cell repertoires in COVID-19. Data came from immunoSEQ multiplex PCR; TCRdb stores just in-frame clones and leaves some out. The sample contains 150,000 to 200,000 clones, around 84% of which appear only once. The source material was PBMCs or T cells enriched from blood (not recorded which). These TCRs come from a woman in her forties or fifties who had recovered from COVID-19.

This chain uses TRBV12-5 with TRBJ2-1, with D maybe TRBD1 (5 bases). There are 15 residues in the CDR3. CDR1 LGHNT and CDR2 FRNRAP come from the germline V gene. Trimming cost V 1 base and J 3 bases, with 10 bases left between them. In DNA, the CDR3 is TGTGCTAGTGGTTTGGATGGACAAGACTACAATGAGCAGTTCTTC. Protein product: CASGLDGQDYNEQFF.

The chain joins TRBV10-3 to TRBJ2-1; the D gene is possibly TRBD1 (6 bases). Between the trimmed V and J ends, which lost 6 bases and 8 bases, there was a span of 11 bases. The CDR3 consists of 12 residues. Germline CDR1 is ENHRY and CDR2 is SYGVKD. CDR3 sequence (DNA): TGTGCCATCAGGCAACAGGGAGATGAGCAGTTCTTC. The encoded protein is CAIRQQGDEQFF.

The CDR3 DNA sequence: TGCGCCAGCAGCCTAGGGACAGTGGACGAAAAACTGTTTTTT. Its translation: CASSLGTVDEKLFF. V is TRBV5-1 and J is TRBJ1-4; 7 bases match TRBD1. From germline, CDR1 is SGHRS and CDR2 YFSETQ. The CDR3 totals 14 residues. V lost 4 bases, J lost 8 bases, and 8 bases stayed unmatched.

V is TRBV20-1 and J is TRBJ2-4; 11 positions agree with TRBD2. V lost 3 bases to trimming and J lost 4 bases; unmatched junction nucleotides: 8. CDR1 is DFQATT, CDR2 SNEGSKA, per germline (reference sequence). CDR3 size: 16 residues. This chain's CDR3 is CSASPPSGGTKNIQYF. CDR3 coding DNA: TGCAGTGCTAGTCCGCCTAGCGGGGGGACGAAAAACATTCAGTACTTC.

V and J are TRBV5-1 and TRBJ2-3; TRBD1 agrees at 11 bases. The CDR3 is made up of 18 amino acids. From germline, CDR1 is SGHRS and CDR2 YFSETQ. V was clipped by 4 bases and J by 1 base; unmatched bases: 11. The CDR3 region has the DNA TGCGCCAGCAGCCGGGGAGGTGCGGGACAGGGGGGCACAGATACGCAGTATTTT. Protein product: CASSRGGAGQGGTDTQYF.

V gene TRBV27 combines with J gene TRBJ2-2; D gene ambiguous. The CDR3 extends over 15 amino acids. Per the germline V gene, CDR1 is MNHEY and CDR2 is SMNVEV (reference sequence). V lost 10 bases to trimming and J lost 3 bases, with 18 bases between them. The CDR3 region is CANLSWADDTGELFF. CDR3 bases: TGTGCCAACCTGAGCTGGGCCGACGACACCGGGGAGCTGTTTTTT.

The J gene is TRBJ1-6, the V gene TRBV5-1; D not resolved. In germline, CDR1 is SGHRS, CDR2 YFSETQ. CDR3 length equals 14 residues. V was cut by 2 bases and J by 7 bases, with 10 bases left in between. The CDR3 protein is CASSFAQANSPLHF. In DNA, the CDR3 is TGCGCCAGCAGCTTCGCGCAGGCAAATTCACCCCTCCACTTT.

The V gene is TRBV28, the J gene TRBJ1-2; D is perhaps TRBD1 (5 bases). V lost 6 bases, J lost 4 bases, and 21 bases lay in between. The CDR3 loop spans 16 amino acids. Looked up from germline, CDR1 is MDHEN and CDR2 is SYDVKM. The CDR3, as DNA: TGTGCCAGCAGCACACCCCGTTGGGGGGATTTCTATGGCTACACCTTC. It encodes CASSTPRWGDFYGYTF.

In DNA form, the CDR3 reads TGTGCCAGTAGTGGGACAGGGAAACAGCCCCAGCATTTT. It encodes CASSGTGKQPQHF. The chain recombines TRBV19 with TRBJ1-5, with 9 nucleotides matching TRBD1. Trimming took 5 bases from V and 7 from J; bases not matched to a gene: 3. The CDR3 runs 13 residues. From germline, CDR1 is LNHDA and CDR2 SQIVND (reference sequence).

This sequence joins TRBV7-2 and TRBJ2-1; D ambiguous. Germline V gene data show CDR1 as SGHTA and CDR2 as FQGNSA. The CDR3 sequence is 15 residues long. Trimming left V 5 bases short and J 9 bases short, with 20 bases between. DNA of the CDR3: TGTGCCAGCAGCGTTAGCATCTCCCCCGGCGCTGAGCAGTTCTTC. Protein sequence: CASSVSISPGAEQFF.

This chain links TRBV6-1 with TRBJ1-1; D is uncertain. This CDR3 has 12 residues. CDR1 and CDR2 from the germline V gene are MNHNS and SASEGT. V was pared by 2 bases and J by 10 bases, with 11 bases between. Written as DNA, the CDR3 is TGTGCCAGCAGTGAATCCGAGTTGAGAGCTTTCTTT. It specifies CASSESELRAFF.

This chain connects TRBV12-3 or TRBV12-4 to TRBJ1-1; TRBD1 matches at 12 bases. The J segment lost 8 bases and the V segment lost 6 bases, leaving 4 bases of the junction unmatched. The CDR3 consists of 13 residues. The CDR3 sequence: CASRGQGAREAFF. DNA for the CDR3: TGTGCCAGCAGGGGACAGGGGGCGCGGGAAGCTTTCTTT.

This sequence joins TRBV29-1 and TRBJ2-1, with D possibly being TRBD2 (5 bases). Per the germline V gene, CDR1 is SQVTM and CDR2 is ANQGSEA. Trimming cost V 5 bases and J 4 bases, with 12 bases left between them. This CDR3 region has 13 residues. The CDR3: CSVRSGLYNEQFF. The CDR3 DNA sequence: TGCAGCGTTCGTTCCGGACTGTACAATGAGCAGTTCTTC.

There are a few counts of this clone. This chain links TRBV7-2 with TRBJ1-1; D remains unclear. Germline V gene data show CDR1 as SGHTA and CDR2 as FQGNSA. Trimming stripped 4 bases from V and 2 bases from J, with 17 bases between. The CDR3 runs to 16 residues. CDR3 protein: CASSWASHPPNTEAFF. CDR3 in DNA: TGTGCCAGCAGCTGGGCTTCTCATCCGCCAAACACTGAAGCTTTCTTT.

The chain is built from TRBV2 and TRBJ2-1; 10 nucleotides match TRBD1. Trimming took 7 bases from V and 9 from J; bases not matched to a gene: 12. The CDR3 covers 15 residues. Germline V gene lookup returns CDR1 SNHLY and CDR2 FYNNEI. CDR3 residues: CASTERDRGFGEQFF. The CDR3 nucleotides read TGTGCCAGCACCGAGCGGGACAGGGGATTCGGTGAGCAGTTCTTC.

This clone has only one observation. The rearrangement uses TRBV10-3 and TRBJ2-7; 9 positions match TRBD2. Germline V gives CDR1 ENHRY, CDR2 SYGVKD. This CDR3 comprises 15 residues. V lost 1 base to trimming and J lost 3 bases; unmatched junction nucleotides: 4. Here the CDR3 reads CAISEYELAGYEQYF. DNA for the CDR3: TGTGCCATCAGTGAGTATGAACTAGCGGGCTACGAGCAGTACTTC.

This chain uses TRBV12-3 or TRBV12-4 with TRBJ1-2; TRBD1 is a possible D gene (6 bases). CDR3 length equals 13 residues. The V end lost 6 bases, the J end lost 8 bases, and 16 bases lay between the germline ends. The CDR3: CASRWGGAGGYTF. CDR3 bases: TGTGCCAGCAGGTGGGGGGGCGCGGGCGGCTACACCTTC.

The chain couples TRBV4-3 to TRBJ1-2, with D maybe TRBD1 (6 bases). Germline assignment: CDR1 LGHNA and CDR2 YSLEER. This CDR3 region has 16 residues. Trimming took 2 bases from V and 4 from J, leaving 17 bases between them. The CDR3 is CASSQSNREGTYGYTF. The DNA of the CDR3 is TGCGCCAGCAGCCAATCGAACAGGGAGGGGACCTATGGCTACACCTTC.

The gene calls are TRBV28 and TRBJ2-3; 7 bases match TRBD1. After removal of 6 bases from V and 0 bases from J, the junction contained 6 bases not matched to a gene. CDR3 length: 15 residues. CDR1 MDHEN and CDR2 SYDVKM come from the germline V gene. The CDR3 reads CASRRGQTSTDTQYF. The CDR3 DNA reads TGTGCCAGCAGACGGGGACAGACTAGCACAGATACGCAGTATTTT.

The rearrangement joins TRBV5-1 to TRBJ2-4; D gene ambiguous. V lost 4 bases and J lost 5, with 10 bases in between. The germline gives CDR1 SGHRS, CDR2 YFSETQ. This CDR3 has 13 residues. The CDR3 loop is CASSEAPENIQYF. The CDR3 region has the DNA TGCGCCAGCAGCGAAGCGCCCGAAAACATTCAGTACTTC.

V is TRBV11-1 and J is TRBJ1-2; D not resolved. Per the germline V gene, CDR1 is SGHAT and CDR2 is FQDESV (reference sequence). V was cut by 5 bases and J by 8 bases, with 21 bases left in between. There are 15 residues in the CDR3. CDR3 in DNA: TGTGCCAGCAGCGAGACACCGGCCCCCACCGGCGGCTACACCTTC. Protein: CASSETPAPTGGYTF.

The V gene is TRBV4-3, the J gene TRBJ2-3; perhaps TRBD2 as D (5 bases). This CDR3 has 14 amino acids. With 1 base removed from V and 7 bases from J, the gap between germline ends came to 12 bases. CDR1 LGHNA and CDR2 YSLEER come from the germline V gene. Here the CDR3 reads CASSQVGERNTQYF. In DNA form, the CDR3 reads TGCGCCAGCAGCCAAGTTGGAGAGCGGAATACGCAGTATTTT.

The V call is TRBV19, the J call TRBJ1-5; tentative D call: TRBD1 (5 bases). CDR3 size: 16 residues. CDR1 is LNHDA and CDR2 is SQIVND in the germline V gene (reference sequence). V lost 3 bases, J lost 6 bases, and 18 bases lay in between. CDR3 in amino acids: CASSIRAGRISQPQHF. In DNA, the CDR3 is TGTGCCAGTAGTATCCGGGCAGGGCGGATTAGTCAGCCCCAGCATTTT. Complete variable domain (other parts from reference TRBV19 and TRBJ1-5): DGGITQSPKYLFRKEGQNVTLSCEQNLNHDAMYWYRQDPGQGLRLIYYSQIVNDFQKGDIAEGYSVSREKKESFPLTVTSAQKNPTAFYLCASSIRAGRISQPQHFGDGTRLSIL.

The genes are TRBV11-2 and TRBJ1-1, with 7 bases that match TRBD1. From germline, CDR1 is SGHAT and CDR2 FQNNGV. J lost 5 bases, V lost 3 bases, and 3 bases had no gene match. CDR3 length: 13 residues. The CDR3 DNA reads TGTGCCAGCAGCTTGAGACAGGGTACTGAAGCTTTCTTT. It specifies CASSLRQGTEAFF.

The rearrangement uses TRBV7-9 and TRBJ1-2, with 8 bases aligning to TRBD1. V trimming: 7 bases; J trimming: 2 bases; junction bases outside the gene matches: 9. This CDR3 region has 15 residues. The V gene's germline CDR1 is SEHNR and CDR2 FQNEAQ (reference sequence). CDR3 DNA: TGTGCCAGCACCCCGCAGGGGGCGGTAAACTATGGCTACACCTTC. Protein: CASTPQGAVNYGYTF.